The 32 T cell receptor beta chains listed next were all sequenced from one sample in a study of early T cells in non-severe SARS-CoV-2 infection. TCRdb used MiXCR to reprocess the 5' RACE reads, holding one entry per CDR3 protein. The table lists 25,000 to 30,000 distinct CDR3 sequences, about 5% of them singletons. Sequenced: whole blood. The receptors come from an adult who was a healthcare worker with PCR-confirmed SARS-CoV-2 infection or an uninfected control (not recorded which).

This clonotype was counted many times. The chain uses TRBV11-2 and TRBJ2-7, with a possible D match to TRBD1 (7 bases). With 3 bases removed from V and 2 bases from J, the gap between germline ends came to 14 bases. CDR1 and CDR2 from the germline V gene are SGHAT and FQNNGV. There are 15 residues in the CDR3. This CDR3 is CASSLGGQLPYEQYF. CDR3 coding DNA: TGTGCCAGCAGCTTGGGGGGACAGTTACCCTACGAGCAGTACTTC.

This clonotype was counted ten times or more. This chain joins TRBV29-1 and TRBJ1-1, with a possible D match to TRBD1 (5 bases). CDR1 SQVTM and CDR2 ANQGSEA come from the germline V gene. Trimming shortened V by 3 bases and J by 5 bases, and 13 bases separated the two germline ends. The CDR3 contains 13 residues. The chain's CDR3 is CSVEAGSKTEAFF. For the CDR3, the DNA is TGCAGCGTTGAGGCAGGGAGTAAAACTGAAGCTTTCTTT.

In its sample, this clonotype was seen a few times. The rearrangement joins TRBV6-2 or TRBV6-3 to TRBJ1-1; D gene uncertain. The CDR3 covers 14 residues. The V and J ends lost 2 bases and 1 base respectively, with 8 bases between them. Germline values: CDR1 MNHEY, CDR2 SVGEGT. The CDR3 protein is CASSYGSGNTEAFF. The CDR3 nucleotides are TGTGCCAGCAGTTACGGGTCGGGGAACACTGAAGCTTTCTTT.

This clonotype was seen ten or more times. The genes are TRBV2 and TRBJ2-1; possibly TRBD1 for D (5 bases). The CDR3 runs 13 residues. The germline V gene encodes CDR1 SNHLY and CDR2 FYNNEI. The CDR3 spells CKIGRGNYNEQFF. CDR3 DNA: TGTAAGATTGGTAGGGGAAACTACAATGAGCAGTTCTTC.

This clonotype was counted ten times or more. The chain has TRBV5-1 and TRBJ1-2; D possibly corresponds to TRBD1 (5 bases). This CDR3 is 14 amino acids long. Germline values: CDR1 SGHRS, CDR2 YFSETQ. V was shortened by 4 bases and J by 4 bases, with 14 bases between the two germline ends. This CDR3 is CASSARDGRYGYTF. The DNA of the CDR3 is TGCGCCAGCAGCGCCCGGGACGGACGCTATGGCTACACCTTC.

The chain is built from TRBV20-1 and TRBJ2-5, with D tentatively TRBD2 (5 bases). Trimming cost V 1 base and J 3 bases, with 6 bases left between them. The germline CDR1 and CDR2 sequences are DFQATT and SNEGSKA (reference sequence). The length of the CDR3 is 12 residues. CDR3 sequence (DNA): TGCAGTGCTAGAGCAGCGGAAGAGACCCAGTACTTC. Its protein product is CSARAAEETQYF.

There are many counts of this clonotype. The chain uses TRBV6-6 and TRBJ2-7; tentatively, D is TRBD1 (6 bases). Germline V lookup: CDR1 MNHNY, CDR2 SVGAGI (reference sequence). V lost 2 bases and J 4 bases, leaving 12 bases between the germline ends. The CDR3 consists of 14 residues. CDR3 region: CASSYGAGTYEQYF. CDR3 nucleotides: TGTGCCAGCAGTTACGGGGCAGGGACATACGAGCAGTACTTC.

This clonotype appeared many times. The chain combines TRBV5-4 with TRBJ2-5; D might be TRBD1 (5 bases). Germline assignment: CDR1 SGHNT and CDR2 YYREEE (reference sequence). This CDR3 contains 14 residues. V was clipped by 4 bases and J by 0 bases, with 10 bases between them. This chain's CDR3 is CASSRAGYQETQYF. In DNA form, the CDR3 reads TGTGCCAGCAGCCGCGCAGGGTACCAAGAGACCCAGTACTTC.

This clonotype turned up a few times. This chain joins TRBV28 and TRBJ2-7; 8 bases match TRBD1. The germline V gene encodes CDR1 MDHEN and CDR2 SYDVKM. CDR3 length equals 17 residues. V lost 6 bases and J lost 7; bases outside the gene matches: 20. DNA of the CDR3: TGTGCCAGCAGAGACAGCCACAGGGGGTCGAGAGTGGGAGAGCAGTACTTC. Its translation: CASRDSHRGSRVGEQYF.

This clonotype was detected many times. The chain recombines TRBV27 with TRBJ2-7; no clear D gene. Germline lookup yields CDR1 MNHEY and CDR2 SMNVEV (reference sequence). The CDR3 runs 14 residues. V was pared by 3 bases and J by 0 bases, with 9 bases between. CDR3 amino acids: CASSFEPFSYEQYF. CDR3 sequence (DNA): TGTGCCAGCAGTTTCGAACCGTTCTCCTACGAGCAGTACTTC.

This clonotype was counted at least ten times. J is TRBJ1-6 and V is TRBV18, with a tentative D call TRBD1 (5 bases). Germline V CDR1 and CDR2: KGHSH, LQKENI. V lost 2 bases and J lost 5, with 10 bases in between. The CDR3 consists of 15 residues. CDR3 DNA sequence: TGTGCCAGCTCACCATTGGGGCAGAATAATTCACCCCTCCACTTT. It encodes CASSPLGQNNSPLHF.

V is TRBV2 and J is TRBJ2-7, with 11 nucleotides matching TRBD1. This CDR3 is 13 amino acids long. Germline V gene data show CDR1 as SNHLY and CDR2 as FYNNEI. The V gene end was trimmed by 8 bases and the J gene end by 5 bases; junction bases not matched to a gene: 5. This CDR3 reads CASWGQGDHEQYF. CDR3 sequence (DNA): TGTGCCAGCTGGGGACAGGGGGACCACGAGCAGTACTTC.

This clonotype came up many times. The V and J genes are TRBV28 and TRBJ2-7; 10 bases agree with TRBD1. The CDR3 consists of 18 residues. J gave up 4 bases and V 4 bases, and 16 bases lay outside the gene matches. Per germline, CDR1 MDHEN and CDR2 SYDVKM. CDR3 sequence reads: CASSSLTSGTGALYEQYF. Here the CDR3 DNA reads TGTGCCAGCAGTTCACTTACTTCCGGGACAGGGGCCCTATACGAGCAGTACTTC.

V and J are TRBV7-9 and TRBJ1-1, with no clear D. Germline lookup yields CDR1 SEHNR and CDR2 FQNEAQ (reference sequence). The CDR3 sequence is 12 residues long. V was cut by 5 bases and J by 3 bases, with 7 bases left in between. CDR3 bases: TGTGCCAGCAGCGCCCAGTACACTGAAGCTTTCTTT. Translation gives CASSAQYTEAFF.

This clonotype was observed at least ten times. This chain connects TRBV11-2 to TRBJ1-4, with D hard to call. The CDR3 consists of 13 residues. V lost 0 bases to trimming and J lost 12 bases, with 11 bases between them. The germline V gene encodes CDR1 SGHAT and CDR2 FQNNGV. Here the CDR3 DNA reads TGTGCCAGCAGCTTAGATCCGGGGTTCCAACTGTTTTTT. Its translation is CASSLDPGFQLFF.

This clonotype has more than one count but fewer than ten. The genes are TRBV7-2 and TRBJ1-1; D perhaps matches TRBD1 (5 bases). V was trimmed by 3 bases and J by 0 bases, leaving 8 bases between them. Germline loops: CDR1 SGHTA, CDR2 FQGNSA. CDR3 length: 14 amino acids. DNA of the CDR3: TGTGCCAGCAGCTTCGGGGGTTTGAACACTGAAGCTTTCTTT. Residues: CASSFGGLNTEAFF. The full variable domain, in which reference TRBV7-2 and TRBJ1-1 provide the parts outside the CDR3, is GAGVSQSPSNKVTEKGKDVELRCDPISGHTALYWYRQSLGQGLEFLIYFQGNSAPDKSGLPSDRFSAERTGGSVSTLTIQRTQQEDSAVYLCASSFGGLNTEAFFGQGTRLTVV.

This clonotype was detected ten times or more. The V call is TRBV12-3 or TRBV12-4, the J call TRBJ2-5; D gene unclear. V lost 2 bases and J 1 base, leaving 8 bases between the germline ends. This CDR3 contains 14 residues. The CDR3: CASSLTLAQETQYF. For the CDR3, the DNA is TGTGCCAGCAGTTTAACTTTAGCCCAAGAGACCCAGTACTTC.

About this clonotype itself: This may arise from a read error, as a much more abundant clone is one base away. The chain is built from TRBV6-1 and TRBJ2-1; maybe TRBD1 (6 bases). Per germline, CDR1 MNHNS and CDR2 SASEGT. The CDR3 contains 11 residues. In nucleotides, the CDR3 is TGTGCCGGGACATATTTAGACGAGCAGTGCTTC. It translates to CAGTYLDEQCF.

This clonotype has only a few counts. J is TRBJ1-6 and V is TRBV11-2, with a tentative D call TRBD1 (5 bases). The CDR3 sequence is 13 residues long. Trimming stripped 5 bases from V and 14 bases from J, with 16 bases between. Germline V lookup: CDR1 SGHAT, CDR2 FQNNGV. CDR3 protein: CASSGGAGISLHF. CDR3 nucleotides: TGTGCCAGCAGCGGAGGGGCAGGGATATCCCTCCACTTT. The variable domain in full, completed from reference TRBV11-2 and TRBJ1-6, reads EAGVAQSPRYKIIEKRQSVAFWCNPISGHATLYWYQQILGQGPKLLIQFQNNGVVDDSQLPKDRFSAERLKGVDSTLKIQPAKLEDSAVYLCASSGGAGISLHFGNGTRLTVT.

This clonotype was detected a few times. This chain joins TRBV6-4 and TRBJ2-3, with a tentative D call TRBD2 (6 bases). This CDR3 region has 14 residues. V lost 0 bases to trimming and J lost 3 bases, with 7 bases between them. Germline CDR1 MRHNA, CDR2 SNTAGT. The CDR3 protein is CASSDSGTTDTQYF. DNA of the CDR3: TGTGCCAGCAGTGACTCGGGGACTACAGATACGCAGTATTTT.

This clonotype was picked up one time. A much larger clone lies one base from this, so it may be a read error. The rearrangement uses TRBV28 and TRBJ2-3; TRBD1 or TRBD2 may be the D gene (5 bases each). Germline values: CDR1 MDHEN, CDR2 SYDVKM. This CDR3 region has 15 residues. V was trimmed by 5 bases and J by 7 bases, leaving 19 bases between them. The CDR3 DNA follows: TGTGCCAGCAGTCGGGGCCACCCTTACATGAATACGCAGTATTTT. Translated, it gives CASSRGHPYMNTQYF.

This clonotype was seen repeatedly, ten times or more. This chain connects TRBV6-5 to TRBJ2-7, with 8 bases that match TRBD2. Germline CDR1 reads MNHEY; CDR2 reads SVGAGI. The CDR3 has 13 amino acids. With V trimmed by 7 bases and J by 1 base, 3 bases remained unmatched. In DNA, the CDR3 is TGTGCCAGCATCGCTAGCGGGTCCTACGAGCAGTACTTC. Translating gives CASIASGSYEQYF.

This sequence joins TRBV6-4 and TRBJ1-6, with unresolved D. The length of the CDR3 is 14 residues. Trimming left V 2 bases short and J 0 bases short, with 2 bases between. Germline CDR1 is MRHNA and CDR2 is SNTAGT. CDR3 in amino acids: CASSDGSYNSPLHF. The DNA for the CDR3 is TGTGCCAGCAGTGACGGCTCCTATAATTCACCCCTCCACTTT.

This clonotype has at least ten counts. The J gene is TRBJ1-1, the V gene TRBV5-1; 9 positions agree with TRBD1. This CDR3 comprises 15 residues. Germline CDR1 is SGHRS and CDR2 is YFSETQ. Trimming took 2 bases from V and 4 from J; bases not matched to a gene: 6. Here the CDR3 reads CASSFQRDRVTEAFF. The CDR3 DNA is TGCGCCAGCAGCTTCCAGCGGGACAGGGTCACTGAAGCTTTCTTT.

This clonotype has more than one count but fewer than ten. The chain combines TRBV7-8 with TRBJ1-4, with a tentative D call TRBD1 (6 bases). V lost 2 bases, J lost 7 bases, and 14 bases lay in between. Germline V gene data show CDR1 as SGHVS and CDR2 as FQNEAQ. There are 15 residues in the CDR3. The CDR3 sequence is CASSLSGAMGEKLFF. CDR3 DNA sequence: TGTGCCAGCAGCTTATCGGGGGCGATGGGTGAAAAACTGTTTTTT.

This clonotype showed up many times. CDR3 bases: TGTGCCAGCAGCTTGGGGACCCGCCAAGAGACCCAGTACTTC. Amino acid sequence: CASSLGTRQETQYF. V is TRBV13 and J is TRBJ2-5; either TRBD1 or TRBD2 may fit D (5 bases each). The CDR3 runs 14 residues. Germline V CDR1 and CDR2: PRHDT, FYEKMQ (reference sequence). Trimming took 3 bases from V and 1 from J, leaving 9 bases between them. Filled out from reference TRBV13 and TRBJ2-5, the complete variable domain reads AAGVIQSPRHLIKEKRETATLKCYPIPRHDTVYWYQQGPGQDPQFLISFYEKMQSDKGSIPDRFSAQQFSDYHSELNMSSLELGDSALYFCASSLGTRQETQYFGPGTRLLVL.

Only a few counts were recorded for this clonotype. The chain links TRBV11-2 to TRBJ1-1; TRBD1 matches at 7 bases. Germline CDR1 and CDR2: SGHAT and FQNNGV. This CDR3 is 15 amino acids long. Trimming took 2 bases from V and 1 from J; bases not matched to a gene: 4. In DNA form, the CDR3 reads TGTGCCAGCAGCTTATTCGGGACAGCGAACACTGAAGCTTTCTTT. This encodes CASSLFGTANTEAFF.

This clonotype appeared a few times. The chain couples TRBV3-1 to TRBJ1-2, with 8 bases matching TRBD1. Germline V gene sequence: CDR1 LGHDT, CDR2 YNNKEL (reference sequence). CDR3 length: 14 amino acids. Trimming at V came to 2 bases and at J to 7 bases, leaving 6 bases not matched to a gene. CDR3 in amino acids: CASSQRQGQGGYTF. The CDR3 nucleotides read TGTGCCAGCAGCCAAAGACAGGGGCAAGGTGGCTACACCTTC.

This clonotype is medium-sized by share. This chain uses TRBV27 with TRBJ2-7; D remains unclear. The CDR3 has 15 residues. Germline V gene data show CDR1 as MNHEY and CDR2 as SMNVEV (reference sequence). Trimming removed 5 bases at V and 3 bases at J, with 17 bases between. The CDR3 spells CASSPARHPYYEQYF. The CDR3 DNA reads TGTGCCAGCAGTCCCGCAAGGCATCCTTACTACGAGCAGTACTTC.

The table lists this clonotype with a few counts. The CDR3 sequence: CASGRGEETQYF. The DNA for the CDR3 is TGTGCCAGCGGTCGGGGAGAAGAGACCCAGTACTTC. The chain carries TRBV11-2 and TRBJ2-5; D is perhaps TRBD2 (5 bases). This CDR3 has 12 residues. Deletions cut 8 bases from V and 3 bases from J, with 10 bases between. Germline V gives CDR1 SGHAT, CDR2 FQNNGV.

The chain combines TRBV5-1 with TRBJ1-2; D uncertain. Trimming removed 0 bases from V and 8 bases from J, with 14 bases in between. Germline values: CDR1 SGHRS, CDR2 YFSETQ. This CDR3 comprises 14 residues. This CDR3 reads CASSLDMGVGGYTF. DNA for the CDR3: TGCGCCAGCAGCTTGGATATGGGTGTGGGCGGCTACACCTTC.

This clonotype was detected ten times or more. The CDR3 loop reads CSVGQETQYF. CDR3 bases: TGCAGCGTCGGACAAGAGACCCAGTACTTC. The rearrangement links TRBV29-1 to TRBJ2-5; D is uncertain. CDR3 length: 10 amino acids. From germline, CDR1 is SQVTM and CDR2 ANQGSEA. The germline V and J ends were trimmed by 6 bases and 2 bases, with 4 bases remaining between them.